The present entry profiles one T cell receptor beta chain with its context. Its specificity is not known. TCRdb's copy holds only in-frame clones and misses some; the assay was immunoSEQ multiplex PCR. Here the sample spans about 140,000 clones, approximately 95% being singletons. The V gene lost 3 bases and the J gene lost 0 bases, with 12 bases spanning the gap. Germline V gives CDR1 MNHNS, CDR2 SASEGT. CDR3 size: 16 residues. These data are taken from a study of T cell responses to AZD1222 COVID-19 vaccine. Study outcomes and limitations: Seropositivity was recorded at baseline in only a handful of AZD1222 recipients. Clonal diversity was possibly underestimated, and the donors were mostly white British, with more females. Vaccination with two AZD1222 doses was followed by a rise in Spike-specific TCR breadth and depth. Regions 160-218 and 743-854 held dominance among vaccine-associated CD4 TCRs, which spanned spike.

Sequencing was performed on peripheral blood, taken on day 0 of MenACWY control vaccination. The genes are TRBV6-1 and TRBJ1-3, with D tentatively TRBD1 (6 bases). The TCR originated in an adult in good health. The CDR3 coding sequence is TGTGCCAGCAGTGATGGGACACCTAACTCTGGAAACACCATATATTTT. Residues: CASSDGTPNSGNTIYF.